Here is one T cell receptor beta chain with its context. This clonotype was found many times. This receptor's antigen is unknown. No much larger clone is present one base from it, and per-base qualities are unavailable. Ophthalmopathy patients had moderately to severely active disease, with a Clinical Activity Score of 3 or more, a NOSPECS grade of 4 or more, and a disease duration of less than 3 months. Patients with uncontrolled infections, other autoimmune diseases, pregnancy or lactation were excluded. Diagnoses were established on the basis of clinical symptoms, serum thyroxine and TRAb, thyroid ultrasound, and orbital computed tomography. PBMCs were separated from approximately 10 ml of fresh peripheral blood using Ficoll-Paque density gradient centrifugation. Trizol reagent was used to extract total RNA, and RNA quality was then checked on an Agilent 2100 Bioanalyzer. The entry originates in a study of T cells in Graves' hyperthyroidism and ophthalmopathy (dated by TCRdb to about 2019). The study in broad terms: Peripheral blood samples were taken at initial diagnosis, before any treatment was given. TCR V-J signatures able to tell the groups apart were searched for in a discovery cohort of 90 to 100 patients, of whom over 40 had Graves' ophthalmopathy and under 65 had stable Graves' hyperthyroidism. Whether ophthalmopathy could be predicted prospectively was tested in an independent validation cohort made up of roughly 19 hyperthyroidism patients plus 17 patients who later progressed to ophthalmopathy. The roughly 99 discovery patients were divided at random into training and test sets in a 7:3 ratio. In addition, the study compared T-cell repertoires in thyroid tissue and in blood from roughly six Graves' hyperthyroidism patients. After sampling, hyperthyroidism patients received methimazole starting at 30 mg daily, and ophthalmopathy patients received high-dose intravenous methylprednisolone. The paper describes TCR Vbeta CDR3 sequencing of about 140 peripheral blood samples, made up of around 41 ophthalmopathy patients, around 78 hyperthyroidism patients and 17 progressor patients. Overall study results and their limits: A 13 V-J signature model separated ophthalmopathy from stable hyperthyroidism, with 87.88% sensitivity and around 84% specificity in cross-validation and 80%/75% in testing. Most expanded thyroid clonotypes (frequency above 0.001) were also detected in blood, a finding suggesting that blood repertoires may reflect thyroid immune responses. In validation, the model predicted progression to ophthalmopathy a median of around six months before onset, with approximately 68% sensitivity and around 76% specificity. No statistical method was used to set the sample size in advance, and investigators knew the group allocation.

The TCR beta CDR3 regions were amplified from the RNA transcripts. The TCR CDR3 was subjected to a first round of RT-PCR using the HTBI primer set and the Qiagen OneStep RT-PCR kit. The libraries were constructed in a second round of multiplex PCR and then size-selected and purified. The libraries were sequenced on an Illumina HiSeq2000 using paired-end 100 bp reads. The study's own analysis went as follows. SOAPnuke was used to process the raw data, with reads discarded if the reads contained adapters or uncalled bases, had a mean Phred below 15, or lacked an exact constant-primer or identifier match. COPE v1.2.5 was used to merge the high-quality paired reads, and each unique nucleotide sequence was defined as a clonotype. Clonotypes were aligned to IMGT TRBV, TRBD and TRBJ reference segments using MiTCR v1.1. Only V-J combinations with frequency above 0.0001, covering 99% to 99.2% of repertoires, were analysed. The TCS score was defined as the ratio of F50 (clonal expansion) to E x V (chaos), calculated using BLOSUM62-based TCRdist between CDR3 peptides within each V-J. Welch's t-statistics and random forest reduced several hundred V-J features to fewer than 15, which were used in a naive Bayes classifier (R e1071). TCRdb reprocessing: public reads trimmed at Q25 with fastp, clones called with MiXCR, in-frame beta chains kept. Here each entry gathers all rows of one CDR3 protein and keeps the most common genes and DNA. TCRdb, rather than the study authors, made the V and J calls. For this sample the table gives hundreds of thousands of distinct CDR3 sequences, of which around 17% were detected only once. The ten largest clones represent around 26% of the sample.

Spanning cysteine to phenylalanine, the CDR3 consists of 12 amino acids. Solely the CDR3 DNA is kept, with 36 bases framed from the first base. The germline V gene (reference sequence) specifies DFQATT as CDR1 and SNEGSKA as CDR2. The germline V end is reduced by 7 bases and the J end by 6 bases; junction bases left unmatched: 7. The receptor comes from a woman aged 18-35 years with Graves' ophthalmopathy. The sequenced sample consisted of blood. Rearrangement joined TRBV20-1 to TRBJ2-3, and 7 junction bases match TRBD1. The sequenced DNA is TGCAGTGTACAGGGGAATTTGGATACGCAGTATTTT. Translated, it gives CSVQGNLDTQYF.